Shown below are 8 T cell receptor beta chains from a single sample sequenced in a study of T cell repertoires in cytomegalovirus infection. Via MiXCR, TCRdb re-called the reads, giving one row per CDR3 protein. This sample has 150,000 to 200,000 distinct CDR3 sequences, with roughly 27% found just once. Material for sequencing was PBMCs. These receptors were collected from a human donor in good health (CMV status not recorded). Some clones in this sample may be carry-over from other donors' samples.

The chain recombines TRBV10-3 with TRBJ1-1; no clear D gene. V gave up 3 bases and J gave up 0 bases, with 11 bases separating them. Looked up from germline, CDR1 is ENHRY and CDR2 is SYGVKD. This CDR3 has 15 residues. CDR3 DNA: TGTGCCATCAGTGACTCTGGCCCCATGAACACTGAAGCTTTCTTT. It is translated as CAISDSGPMNTEAFF.

The V gene is TRBV5-1, the J gene TRBJ2-7; 9 nucleotides match TRBD1. CDR1 SGHRS and CDR2 YFSETQ come from the germline V gene. The CDR3 is 15 amino acids. The J segment lost 2 bases and the V segment lost 0 bases, leaving 3 bases of the junction unmatched. CDR3 sequence (DNA): TGCGCCAGCAGCTTGGCCGGACAGGGGCCCTACGAGCAGTACTTC. It translates to CASSLAGQGPYEQYF.

This clonotype was picked up a small number of times. The V call is TRBV7-9, the J call TRBJ2-7; TRBD2 aligns across 12 bases. Trimming took 3 bases from V and 5 from J; bases not matched to a gene: 8. CDR1 and CDR2 from the germline V gene are SEHNR and FQNEAQ (reference sequence). The CDR3 has 16 amino acids. CDR3 loop: CASSFPSSGGADEQYF. The CDR3 DNA reads as TGTGCCAGCAGCTTCCCCTCTAGCGGGGGGGCGGACGAGCAGTACTTC. The entire variable domain, with the rest obtained from reference TRBV7-9 and TRBJ2-7, is as follows: DTGVSQNPRHKITKRGQNVTFRCDPISEHNRLYWYRQTLGQGPEFLTYFQNEAQLEKSRLLSDRFSAERPKGSFSTLEIQRTEQGDSAMYLCASSFPSSGGADEQYFGPGTRLTVT.

This clonotype appeared a few times. The V and J genes are TRBV6-4 and TRBJ1-1; tentatively, D is TRBD1 (5 bases). Germline V gene sequence: CDR1 MRHNA, CDR2 SNTAGT. Between the trimmed V and J ends, which lost 5 bases and 5 bases, there was a span of 18 bases. CDR3 length: 15 residues. The CDR3 protein is CASSPTGTPGTEAFF. CDR3 nucleotides: TGTGCCAGCAGTCCTACCGGGACTCCGGGGACTGAAGCTTTCTTT.

V gene TRBV7-8 combines with J gene TRBJ1-6; possibly TRBD1 for D (5 bases). Germline V gene sequence: CDR1 SGHVS, CDR2 FQNEAQ. This CDR3 region has 16 residues. V was clipped by 6 bases and J by 7 bases, with 19 bases between them. The DNA for the CDR3 is TGTGCCAGCAGTTCCAGGGAAAGGAAAAAAAATTCACCCCTCCACTTT. It translates to CASSSRERKKNSPLHF.

Only a few counts were recorded for this clonotype. The chain uses TRBV4-2 and TRBJ1-3; no firm D call. V lost 0 bases to trimming and J lost 0 bases, with 3 bases between them. The CDR3 contains 14 residues. Germline values: CDR1 LGHNA, CDR2 YNFKEQ. The CDR3 loop is CASSQDNSGNTIYF. CDR3 sequence (DNA): TGTGCCAGCAGCCAAGACAACTCTGGAAACACCATATATTTT.

The genes are TRBV29-1 and TRBJ1-1; 11 positions agree with TRBD1. This CDR3 comprises 13 residues. Germline V gene lookup returns CDR1 SQVTM and CDR2 ANQGSEA. V was pared by 7 bases and J by 7 bases, with 8 bases of the junction left unmatched. The CDR3 region has the DNA TGCAGCGGTGGACAGGGGGCTATCGGTGAAGCTTTCTTT. The encoded protein is CSGGQGAIGEAFF.

About this clonotype: A read error may be the cause here, since a much bigger clone is one base away. The chain is built from TRBV7-2 and TRBJ1-3, with D hard to call. The CDR3 runs to 14 residues. Trimming shortened V by 3 bases and J by 3 bases, and 9 bases separated the two germline ends. In germline, CDR1 is SGHTA, CDR2 FQGNSA. Here the CDR3 reads CTSSFGTSGNTIYF. The CDR3 nucleotides read TGTACCAGCAGCTTTGGAACGAGTGGAAACACCATATATTTT.